The entry below gives a single T cell receptor (beta chain) sequence along with its context. The target antigen is unknown. This sample is drawn from a study of human thymus T cells. Study-wide findings and caveats: Thymic and blood repertoires showed apparently biased V and J gene usage. Highly overlapping thymic repertoires in unrelated individuals were reported by related research.

Corrective cardiac surgery supplied the resected thymus tissue. Infants, healthy and Finnish, who were having corrective surgery for congenital heart defects served as donors. CDR3 length: 16 residues. Trimming took off 1 base at V and 0 bases at J, with 11 bases between the two ends. Germline V gene sequence: CDR1 KGHSH, CDR2 LQKENI. The protocol was immunoSEQ multiplex PCR, while the TCRdb copy is restricted to in-frame clones and leaves out a portion. The data show some 130,000 clones, with 90% to 95% seen just once and less than 0.03% held by the top ten. The sequencing sample was made of thymus tissue. This receptor was identified in a boy in the first two years of life with a congenital heart defect but otherwise immunologically healthy. The chain combines TRBV18 with TRBJ2-3; D not certain. In nucleotides, the CDR3 is TGTGCCAGCTCACCACTAGTATCAGTGAGCACAGATACGCAGTATTTT. Amino acids: CASSPLVSVSTDTQYF.